Below are 27 T cell receptor beta chains sequenced from a single sample in a study of Graves' ophthalmopathy and Graves' hyperthyroidism. Amplified material comprised TCR beta CDR3 regions derived from RNA transcripts. RT-PCR in the first round used HTBI primers; a second-round multiplex PCR followed. A single record per CDR3 protein comes from TCRdb applying MiXCR to the multiplex PCR reads. The data contain hundreds of thousands of distinct CDR3 sequences, approximately 42% of them singletons. The material sequenced was peripheral blood. The origin of the receptors is an adult man with Graves' ophthalmopathy.

This chain uses TRBV7-9 with TRBJ2-2; D not certain. V was clipped by 6 bases and J by 6 bases, with 11 bases between them. From germline, CDR1 is SEHNR and CDR2 FQNEAQ (reference sequence). The CDR3 sequence is 13 residues long. CDR3 DNA sequence: TGTGCCAGCAGTGCCCGGGTCGCCGGGGAGCTGTTTTTT. It encodes CASSARVAGELFF. The full variable domain, rest sourced from reference TRBV7-9 and TRBJ2-2, is DTGVSQNPRHKITKRGQNVTFRCDPISEHNRLYWYRQTLGQGPEFLTYFQNEAQLEKSRLLSDRFSAERPKGSFSTLEIQRTEQGDSAMYLCASSARVAGELFFGEGSRLTVL.

There are a few counts of this clonotype. The chain is built from TRBV12-3 or TRBV12-4 and TRBJ2-5, with TRBD1 matching 9 bases. After removal of 4 bases from V and 5 bases from J, the junction contained 8 bases not matched to a gene. This CDR3 is 15 amino acids long. This CDR3 reads CASSSSGQGAETQYF. CDR3 in DNA: TGTGCCAGCAGTTCCTCGGGACAGGGAGCCGAGACCCAGTACTTC.

The table lists this clonotype with a few counts. The gene calls are TRBV6-5 and TRBJ1-1; D gene ambiguous. Germline V gene lookup returns CDR1 MNHEY and CDR2 SVGAGI. Deletions cut 8 bases from V and 7 bases from J, with 11 bases between. The CDR3 loop spans 11 amino acids. CDR3 DNA: TGTGCCAGCCATCTAGGCGGTGAAGCTTTCTTT. Translated: CASHLGGEAFF.

V and J are TRBV10-3 and TRBJ1-2; the match to TRBD1 covers 10 bases. This CDR3 spans 12 amino acids. The V gene end was trimmed by 10 bases and the J gene end by 8 bases; junction bases not matched to a gene: 7. In germline, CDR1 is ENHRY, CDR2 SYGVKD. This chain's CDR3 is CASRGQGKGYTF. CDR3 coding DNA: TGTGCCAGCAGGGGACAGGGGAAGGGCTACACCTTC.

Only one count was recorded for this clonotype. This sequence joins TRBV12-3 or TRBV12-4 and TRBJ1-5; possibly TRBD1 for D (6 bases). The V end was cut by 6 bases, the J end by 6 bases, with 15 bases between. The CDR3 has 14 residues. CDR3 in DNA: TGTGCCAGCAGATTCAACAGGGCTCGTCAGCCCCAGCATTTT. Encoded protein: CASRFNRARQPQHF.

This clonotype counts as large (0.1 to 1%). This chain links TRBV29-1 with TRBJ2-5, with 8 bases that match TRBD1. Looked up from germline, CDR1 is SQVTM and CDR2 is ANQGSEA. Trimming took 7 bases from V and 5 from J; bases not matched to a gene: 12. This CDR3 comprises 14 residues. CDR3 residues: CSGQPGQVGETQYF. For the CDR3, the DNA is TGCAGCGGCCAACCGGGACAGGTGGGGGAGACCCAGTACTTC.

This clonotype has only a few counts. The chain employs TRBV7-8 and TRBJ2-3; D remains ambiguous. This CDR3 spans 14 amino acids. Germline V gene lookup returns CDR1 SGHVS and CDR2 FQNEAQ. V lost 1 base, J lost 4 bases, and 9 bases lay in between. The CDR3 spells CASSLGAKADTQYF. The CDR3 nucleotides are TGTGCCAGCAGCTTAGGGGCGAAGGCAGATACGCAGTATTTT.

This chain links TRBV19 with TRBJ2-7, with D uncertain. V was trimmed by 5 bases and J by 2 bases, leaving 16 bases between them. Germline CDR1 LNHDA, CDR2 SQIVND (reference sequence). The CDR3 length is 15 residues. The CDR3 region has the DNA TGTGCCAGTAGTTCAGCCAGAGAAAGCACCTACGAGCAGTACTTC. Its protein product is CASSSARESTYEQYF. Complete variable domain (other parts from reference TRBV19 and TRBJ2-7): DGGITQSPKYLFRKEGQNVTLSCEQNLNHDAMYWYRQDPGQGLRLIYYSQIVNDFQKGDIAEGYSVSREKKESFPLTVTSAQKNPTAFYLCASSSARESTYEQYFGPGTRLTVT.

This chain uses TRBV7-4 with TRBJ1-2; D is unclear. V lost 1 base and J lost 1, with 19 bases in between. Germline lookup yields CDR1 SGHVT and CDR2 SQSDAQ. This CDR3 contains 18 residues. Here the CDR3 DNA reads TGTGCCAGCAGCTTAGTAGTTTTCAGTCCCGACGTTAACTATGGCTACACCTTC. Its translation: CASSLVVFSPDVNYGYTF.

This clonotype was counted only a few times. This rearrangement joins TRBV5-6 to TRBJ2-7; a possible D gene is TRBD2 (5 bases). The CDR3 spans 13 residues. Germline CDR1 and CDR2: SGHDT and YYEEEE. The V end was cut by 4 bases, the J end by 7 bases, with 15 bases between. The CDR3 sequence: CASSRPPKREQYF. DNA for the CDR3: TGTGCCAGCAGCCGGCCCCCCAAGCGGGAGCAGTACTTC.

This clonotype has a handful of counts. The chain uses TRBV10-3 and TRBJ1-2; 8 positions match TRBD1. The CDR3 totals 12 residues. V trimming: 10 bases; J trimming: 7 bases; junction bases outside the gene matches: 8. Germline V gene lookup returns CDR1 ENHRY and CDR2 SYGVKD. CDR3 in amino acids: CATFSGGRGYTF. In DNA, the CDR3 is TGTGCCACCTTCTCAGGGGGCCGTGGCTACACCTTC.

The V and J genes are TRBV12-3 or TRBV12-4 and TRBJ2-7, with 7 bases matching TRBD2. The V gene end was trimmed by 3 bases and the J gene end by 4 bases; junction bases not matched to a gene: 3. This CDR3 is 13 amino acids long. The CDR3 loop is CASSFAGVYEQYF. The DNA for the CDR3 is TGTGCCAGCAGTTTCGCGGGAGTTTACGAGCAGTACTTC.

The CDR3 spells CASSLWEGLGEAFF. The CDR3 DNA reads as TGTGCCAGCAGTTTATGGGAGGGTTTAGGTGAAGCTTTCTTT. V is TRBV9 and J is TRBJ1-1; D unclear. V was clipped by 5 bases and J by 7 bases, with 18 bases between them. CDR1 is SGDLS, CDR2 YYNGEE, per germline. There are 14 residues in the CDR3.

This chain uses TRBV5-1 with TRBJ2-2, with 8 bases matching TRBD1. The CDR3 totals 16 residues. The germline V gene encodes CDR1 SGHRS and CDR2 YFSETQ. V dropped 4 bases and J dropped 0; count of bases not matched to a gene: 5. CDR3 amino acids: CASSGQTGANTGELFF. CDR3 sequence (DNA): TGCGCCAGCAGCGGGCAGACAGGGGCGAACACCGGGGAGCTGTTTTTT.

The chain has TRBV29-1 and TRBJ1-2, with a weak D call TRBD1 (5 bases). Germline V gene sequence: CDR1 SQVTM, CDR2 ANQGSEA. This CDR3 is 13 amino acids long. Trimming stripped 2 bases from V and 0 bases from J, with 7 bases between. The CDR3 sequence: CSVERQPNYGYTF. The CDR3 region has the DNA TGCAGCGTTGAACGACAGCCTAACTATGGCTACACCTTC.

The rearrangement joins TRBV20-1 to TRBJ2-7; possibly TRBD1 for D (6 bases). V shed 4 bases and J shed 6 bases, with 7 bases lying between them. CDR1 and CDR2 from the germline V gene are DFQATT and SNEGSKA (reference sequence). CDR3 length: 10 amino acids. DNA for the CDR3: TGCAGTGCTACCAGGGGCGAGCAGTACTTC. Protein: CSATRGEQYF.

The chain employs TRBV6-6 and TRBJ1-2; D perhaps matches TRBD1 (5 bases). The CDR3 loop spans 14 amino acids. V was shortened by 7 bases and J by 0 bases, with 12 bases between the two germline ends. Germline V CDR1 and CDR2: MNHNY, SVGAGI (reference sequence). The CDR3 sequence: CASTRGASNYGYTF. The CDR3 DNA is TGTGCCAGCACACGAGGGGCCTCTAACTATGGCTACACCTTC.

The gene calls are TRBV19 and TRBJ2-2; possibly TRBD2 for D (6 bases). This CDR3 is 14 amino acids long. Trimming pared 6 bases from V and 6 bases from J, leaving 14 bases between. Germline values: CDR1 LNHDA, CDR2 SQIVND (reference sequence). DNA for the CDR3: TGTGCCAGTAGCACAAGGGAGGTGGCCGGGGAGCTGTTTTTT. Translating gives CASSTREVAGELFF.

This sequence joins TRBV9 and TRBJ1-2; 8 bases match TRBD1. Germline CDR1 reads SGDLS; CDR2 reads YYNGEE. The J segment lost 5 bases and the V segment lost 0 bases, leaving 6 bases of the junction unmatched. The CDR3 consists of 15 residues. The CDR3 reads CASSVAPDREYGYTF. The CDR3 nucleotides read TGTGCCAGCAGCGTAGCCCCGGACAGGGAATATGGCTACACCTTC.

In this sample, this clonotype turned up many times. The genes are TRBV24-1 and TRBJ2-2, with D tentatively TRBD1 (5 bases). The CDR3 has 15 residues. From germline, CDR1 is KGHDR and CDR2 SFDVKD. V lost 12 bases, J lost 0 bases, and 16 bases lay in between. This CDR3 is CAPQDTRPNTGELFF. CDR3 nucleotides: TGTGCCCCTCAGGACACCCGACCGAACACCGGGGAGCTGTTTTTT.

The chain uses TRBV9 and TRBJ1-2; 7 bases agree with TRBD1. CDR3 length: 15 amino acids. Per germline, CDR1 SGDLS and CDR2 YYNGEE. V shed 7 bases, J shed 0 bases, and the junction held 9 bases outside the gene matches. The CDR3 here is CASGDDQGANYGYTF. The CDR3 region has the DNA TGTGCCAGCGGCGATGACCAGGGGGCTAACTATGGCTACACCTTC.

This clonotype has more than one count but fewer than ten. This chain joins TRBV7-2 and TRBJ1-1, with no clear D. CDR1 is SGHTA and CDR2 is FQGNSA in the germline V gene. The CDR3 has 15 residues. Trimming took off 1 base at V and 4 bases at J, with 13 bases between the two ends. The CDR3 region is CASSLEGMLGTEAFF. CDR3 in DNA: TGTGCCAGCAGCTTAGAGGGCATGTTGGGCACTGAAGCTTTCTTT.

The chain couples TRBV28 to TRBJ2-7; no clear D gene. Trimming took off 3 bases at V and 12 bases at J, with 15 bases between the two ends. The CDR3 spans 12 residues. CDR1 and CDR2 from the germline V gene are MDHEN and SYDVKM. The CDR3: CASSFTASVRYF. CDR3 DNA: TGTGCCAGCAGTTTCACGGCGAGCGTTCGGTACTTC.

V and J are TRBV19 and TRBJ1-2; D is possibly TRBD1 (6 bases). V lost 6 bases and J 4 bases, leaving 18 bases between the germline ends. This CDR3 is 15 amino acids long. Germline V gene lookup returns CDR1 LNHDA and CDR2 SQIVND (reference sequence). The CDR3 sequence is CASSPTGSIAYGYTF. The CDR3 DNA sequence: TGTGCCAGTAGCCCGACAGGCTCAATCGCCTATGGCTACACCTTC.

This clonotype was picked up a small number of times. Here the CDR3 DNA reads TGTGCCAGCAGCCCCTGGGACCTCCAAGAGACCCAGTACTTC. Encoded protein: CASSPWDLQETQYF. The V call is TRBV5-5, the J call TRBJ2-5; D tentatively reads TRBD1 or TRBD2 (5 bases each). The length of the CDR3 is 14 residues. Germline V lookup: CDR1 SGHKS, CDR2 YYEKEE (reference sequence). Trimming stripped 4 bases from V and 1 base from J, with 11 bases between.

Only a few counts were recorded for this clonotype. The junction does not match germline at one end; this may be a read error. The chain couples TRBV7-7 to TRBJ2-2; 7 nucleotides line up with TRBD1. The CDR3 consists of 15 residues. CDR1 is SSHAT, CDR2 FNYEAQ, per germline (reference sequence). This CDR3 reads CASSPTGADTGELFF. The CDR3 DNA sequence: TGTGCTAGCAGCCCCACAGGGGCGGACACCGGGGAGCTGTTTTTT.

This clonotype was seen a handful of times. The chain is built from TRBV6-4 and TRBJ1-2; D is possibly TRBD1 (6 bases). CDR3 length: 15 amino acids. V gave up 5 bases and J gave up 4 bases, with 17 bases separating them. Germline V gene sequence: CDR1 MRHNA, CDR2 SNTAGT. CDR3 DNA: TGTGCCAGCAGTCCTACAAGGGGGGCCGGCTATGGCTACACCTTC. Amino acid sequence: CASSPTRGAGYGYTF.